This TCR beta chain was sequenced during a study of PD-1 blockade in classical Hodgkin lymphoma. Whole-study context: Every 2 weeks, patients had 3 mg/kg nivolumab intravenously.

Profiling relied on immunoSEQ multiplex PCR, and the TCRdb table lists in-frame clones only, not all of them. The profile shows about 96,000 clones, under 95% of them singletons. Germline CDR1 and CDR2: MNHEY and SMNVEV (reference sequence). CDR3 length: 13 residues. V gave up 7 bases and J gave up 2 bases; unmatched junction bases: 4. A few counts support this clone. Its target is unknown. Time point indicated: cycle 4 day 1 (C4D1), after five to seven weeks of nivolumab. Each of the patients experienced relapse following autologous stem cell transplantation, and their brentuximab vedotin exposure differed. The patients, who had relapsed/refractory classical Hodgkin lymphoma, achieved best responses of complete response, partial response or progressive disease. General study findings and limits: Any patient who commenced nivolumab under 1 year after ASCT was excluded. Before treatment, complete responders showed about the same diversity as newly diagnosed patients.

The chain joins TRBV27 to TRBJ2-7, with 8 bases identical to TRBD1. This sequence originates from a human donor with classical Hodgkin lymphoma. Source: peripheral blood mononuclear cells (PBMCs), taken before the fourth cycle of nivolumab. The CDR3 sequence is CASKGQATYEQYF. CDR3 in DNA: TGTGCCAGCAAGGGACAGGCCACCTACGAGCAGTACTTC.